A single sample gave rise to the 32 T cell receptor beta chains below, sequenced in a study of OX40 agonist ivuxolimab in advanced cancers. Data came from immunoSEQ multiplex PCR; TCRdb stores just in-frame clones and leaves some out. The sample lists tens of thousands of clones, over 80% seen once, with about 9.6% in the top ten. The material sequenced was CD4+ or CD8+ T cells sorted from blood, taken in a trial of the OX40 agonist ivuxolimab. The receptors come from an adult with an advanced solid tumor such as melanoma, head and neck, liver or kidney cancer.

The chain links TRBV5-6 to TRBJ2-5; D tentatively fits TRBD1 or TRBD2 (5 bases each). The germline V and J ends were trimmed by 4 bases and 4 bases, with 11 bases remaining between them. Germline loops: CDR1 SGHDT, CDR2 YYEEEE. This CDR3 contains 13 residues. CDR3 bases: TGTGCCAGCAGCCCAGGGACCGGAGAGACCCAGTACTTC. Translating it yields CASSPGTGETQYF.

The CDR3 nucleotides are TGTGCCAGCGCCGGACCCCAGGGTGGGAACACTGAAGCTTTCTTT. Its translation: CASAGPQGGNTEAFF. The chain links TRBV2 to TRBJ1-1; D may be TRBD1 (5 bases). The CDR3 runs 15 residues. V gave up 8 bases and J gave up 1 base, with 17 bases separating them. Germline V gene data show CDR1 as SNHLY and CDR2 as FYNNEI.

V and J are TRBV7-2 and TRBJ1-1; TRBD1 matches 7 bases. The CDR3 totals 15 residues. Germline V gene sequence: CDR1 SGHTA, CDR2 FQGNSA. Germline trimming cut 6 bases from V and 2 bases from J; bases unmatched to any gene: 9. The CDR3 DNA reads TGTGCCAGCAGAGACCCCGGGACAGCAAACACTGAAGCTTTCTTT. It encodes CASRDPGTANTEAFF.

The V gene is TRBV7-9, the J gene TRBJ2-5, with 8 bases lining up with TRBD1. The CDR3 has 13 amino acids. V shed 5 bases, J shed 5 bases, and the junction held 4 bases outside the gene matches. Looked up from germline, CDR1 is SEHNR and CDR2 is FQNEAQ (reference sequence). The chain's CDR3 is CASSGQGGETQYF. CDR3 DNA sequence: TGTGCCAGCAGCGGACAGGGCGGGGAGACCCAGTACTTC. The full variable domain, rest sourced from reference TRBV7-9 and TRBJ2-5, is DTGVSQNPRHKITKRGQNVTFRCDPISEHNRLYWYRQTLGQGPEFLTYFQNEAQLEKSRLLSDRFSAERPKGSFSTLEIQRTEQGDSAMYLCASSGQGGETQYFGPGTRLLVL.

This chain uses TRBV5-1 with TRBJ1-1, with D possibly matching TRBD1 (5 bases). Trimming left V 3 bases short and J 5 bases short, with 17 bases between. CDR3 length: 15 residues. Germline loops: CDR1 SGHRS, CDR2 YFSETQ. The chain's CDR3 is CASSWNFPGETEAFF. The CDR3 bases are TGCGCCAGCAGCTGGAACTTCCCGGGGGAGACTGAAGCTTTCTTT. The variable domain in full, with the rest retrieved from reference TRBV5-1 and TRBJ1-1, is KAGVTQTPRYLIKTRGQQVTLSCSPISGHRSVSWYQQTPGQGLQFLFEYFSETQRNKGNFPGRFSGRQFSNSRSEMNVSTLELGDSALYLCASSWNFPGETEAFFGQGTRLTVV.

V usage is TRBV14 and J usage is TRBJ2-1; 10 bases match TRBD2. CDR1 is SGHDN and CDR2 is FVKESK in the germline V gene. The CDR3 totals 15 residues. Trimming cost V 1 base and J 4 bases; bases outside gene matches: 1. The CDR3 DNA reads as TGTGCCAGCAGCCAAGTAGCGGGAGGTTACAATGAGCAGTTCTTC. This gives the protein CASSQVAGGYNEQFF.

The J gene is TRBJ2-5, the V gene TRBV5-3, with TRBD2 matching over 7 bases. TRBV5-3 is given ORF status, its function remaining uncertain. This CDR3 contains 18 residues. With V trimmed by 4 bases and J by 1 base, 16 bases remained unmatched. DNA for the CDR3: TGTGCCAGAAGCGGGGACTACGTTACCCGGGACTCCCAAGAGACCCAGTACTTC. Residues: CARSGDYVTRDSQETQYF.

V gene TRBV5-1 combines with J gene TRBJ1-1, with D uncertain. Germline CDR1 reads SGHRS; CDR2 reads YFSETQ. The CDR3 is 12 amino acids. V was clipped by 2 bases and J by 1 base, with 3 bases between them. CDR3 coding DNA: TGCGCCAGCAGCTTCGGGAACACTGAAGCTTTCTTT. It specifies CASSFGNTEAFF. Based on the CDR3 plus reference TRBV5-1 and TRBJ1-1, the full variable domain is KAGVTQTPRYLIKTRGQQVTLSCSPISGHRSVSWYQQTPGQGLQFLFEYFSETQRNKGNFPGRFSGRQFSNSRSEMNVSTLELGDSALYLCASSFGNTEAFFGQGTRLTVV.

The chain uses TRBV5-4 and TRBJ2-2; D is perhaps TRBD2 (5 bases). V was shortened by 1 base and J by 0 bases, with 10 bases between the two germline ends. Germline-derived CDR1 and CDR2 are SGHNT and YYREEE (reference sequence). This CDR3 has 16 residues. CDR3 residues: CASSLKSGSNTGELFF. Here the CDR3 DNA reads TGTGCCAGCAGCTTGAAGAGCGGATCGAACACCGGGGAGCTGTTTTTT.

This clone was seen more than once but under ten times. V gene TRBV7-2 combines with J gene TRBJ1-5, with D possibly being TRBD1 (6 bases). Trimming shortened V by 4 bases and J by 6 bases, and 10 bases separated the two germline ends. Germline CDR1 is SGHTA and CDR2 is FQGNSA. The CDR3 contains 13 residues. The CDR3 here is CASSSTDSQPQHF. CDR3 sequence (DNA): TGTGCCAGCAGCTCAACGGACAGTCAGCCCCAGCATTTT.

The chain uses TRBV4-1 and TRBJ1-2; D unclear. The CDR3 sequence is 19 residues long. V lost 0 bases and J 4 bases, leaving 24 bases between the germline ends. From germline, CDR1 is MGHRA and CDR2 YSYEKL. CDR3 residues: CASSQDRSGISHMSYGYTF. CDR3 in DNA: TGCGCCAGCAGCCAAGATCGGTCCGGAATATCCCATATGAGCTATGGCTACACCTTC.

J is TRBJ2-7 and V is TRBV5-5; the D gene is possibly TRBD2 (5 bases). Germline V lookup: CDR1 SGHKS, CDR2 YYEKEE (reference sequence). The CDR3 covers 12 residues. V lost 1 base, J lost 6 bases, and 8 bases lay in between. The CDR3 spells CASSLSGFEQYF. The CDR3 DNA follows: TGTGCCAGCAGCTTGAGCGGATTCGAGCAGTACTTC.

The chain couples TRBV19 to TRBJ1-5; the D is unclear. The CDR3 covers 13 residues. Trimming pared 7 bases from V and 4 bases from J, leaving 11 bases between. CDR1 is LNHDA, CDR2 SQIVND, per germline (reference sequence). CDR3 nucleotide sequence: TGTGCCAGTACCCCTCCCCGGAATCAGCCCCAGCATTTT. Residues: CASTPPRNQPQHF.

This chain uses TRBV7-6 with TRBJ1-3; TRBD1 matches at 7 bases. J gave up 4 bases and V 5 bases, and 8 bases lay outside the gene matches. Germline CDR1 and CDR2: SGHVS and FNYEAQ. The CDR3 is 15 amino acids. Written as DNA, the CDR3 is TGTGCCAGCAGCGCGTGGACAGGCTTAGGAAACACCATATATTTT. Protein: CASSAWTGLGNTIYF.

The chain combines TRBV18 with TRBJ2-5; the D gene is possibly TRBD2 (6 bases). Deletions cut 6 bases from V and 5 bases from J, with 10 bases between. The length of the CDR3 is 12 residues. CDR1 is KGHSH and CDR2 is LQKENI in the germline V gene. CDR3 in amino acids: CASSEGRETQYF. The CDR3 region has the DNA TGTGCCAGCTCGGAGGGGCGGGAGACCCAGTACTTC.

CDR3 DNA: TGTGCCAGCAGCGCCCAAGGGCTAGCCTCTGGAAACACCATATATTTT. Translation: CASSAQGLASGNTIYF. The rearrangement uses TRBV9 and TRBJ1-3; D remains ambiguous. The length of the CDR3 is 16 residues. Germline V gives CDR1 SGDLS, CDR2 YYNGEE. V lost 3 bases and J 0 bases, leaving 13 bases between the germline ends.

This chain joins TRBV18 and TRBJ1-4; D is uncertain. Germline CDR1 reads KGHSH; CDR2 reads LQKENI. This CDR3 has 16 amino acids. V was cut by 3 bases and J by 0 bases, with 11 bases left in between. Written as DNA, the CDR3 is TGTGCCAGCTCACCGACAAACACCGCAACTAATGAAAAACTGTTTTTT. Its protein is CASSPTNTATNEKLFF.

The chain uses TRBV5-4 and TRBJ2-7, with 10 nucleotides matching TRBD2. Germline V gives CDR1 SGHNT, CDR2 YYREEE (reference sequence). CDR3 size: 15 residues. J lost 2 bases, V lost 0 bases, and 2 bases had no gene match. CDR3 DNA sequence: TGTGCCAGCAGCTTGGATCTAGCGGGAGCCTACGAGCAGTACTTC. Protein sequence: CASSLDLAGAYEQYF.

This clone showed up just once. The V gene is TRBV7-9, the J gene TRBJ2-7; TRBD2 aligns across 10 bases. In germline, CDR1 is SEHNR, CDR2 FQNEAQ (reference sequence). The ends lost 1 base at V and 2 bases at J; junction bases unmatched: 5. The CDR3 has 16 amino acids. The DNA of the CDR3 is TGTGCCAGCAGCTTAGGGACAGCGGGAGGGACCTACGAGCAGTACTTC. As protein: CASSLGTAGGTYEQYF.

This clone appeared a single time. The CDR3, as DNA: TGTGCCAGCAGTTACTCGACAGCAACTAATGAAAAACTGTTTTTT. Its translation: CASSYSTATNEKLFF. The V call is TRBV6-5, the J call TRBJ1-4; TRBD1 might be the D (5 bases). From germline, CDR1 is MNHEY and CDR2 SVGAGI. Trimming pared 0 bases from V and 0 bases from J, leaving 5 bases between. The CDR3 loop spans 15 amino acids.

The chain is built from TRBV5-5 and TRBJ2-3; 7 positions agree with TRBD1. The CDR3 has 13 residues. Germline CDR1 is SGHKS and CDR2 is YYEKEE (reference sequence). Trimming removed 4 bases from V and 6 bases from J; junction bases left unmatched: 5. The CDR3, as DNA: TGTGCCAGCAGCGGTTTAGGGGGCGATACGCAGTATTTT. Its protein is CASSGLGGDTQYF.

The gene calls are TRBV4-3 and TRBJ2-2, with D tentatively TRBD2 (6 bases). Trimming removed 1 base from V and 5 bases from J, with 11 bases in between. Germline assignment: CDR1 LGHNA and CDR2 YSLEER. This CDR3 comprises 15 residues. The CDR3 sequence: CASSQVSGRTGELFF. Written as DNA, the CDR3 is TGCGCCAGCAGCCAAGTTTCAGGGAGGACCGGGGAGCTGTTTTTT.

This clone occurred a few times. The V and J genes are TRBV2 and TRBJ1-3; no definite D call. Germline values: CDR1 SNHLY, CDR2 FYNNEI. V was trimmed by 3 bases and J by 0 bases, leaving 6 bases between them. This CDR3 spans 14 amino acids. DNA of the CDR3: TGTGCCAGCAGTGAGCCCCGCTCTGGAAACACCATATATTTT. Its translation is CASSEPRSGNTIYF. The full variable domain, with the rest looked up from reference TRBV2 and TRBJ1-3, is EPEVTQTPSHQVTQMGQEVILRCVPISNHLYFYWYRQILGQKVEFLVSFYNNEISEKSEIFDDQFSVERPDGSNFTLKIRSTKLEDSAMYFCASSEPRSGNTIYFGEGSWLTVV.

V and J are TRBV4-1 and TRBJ2-7, with D unclear. In germline, CDR1 is MGHRA, CDR2 YSYEKL. The CDR3 covers 14 residues. V lost 1 base to trimming and J lost 2 bases, with 9 bases between them. CDR3 nucleotide sequence: TGCGCCAGCAGCCAAGGGACCGAGGCCTACGAGCAGTACTTC. This encodes CASSQGTEAYEQYF.

The CDR3 nucleotides read TGCGCCAGCAGCTTGACTAGGCCAGGGGGCACAGATACGCAGTATTTT. This translates into CASSLTRPGGTDTQYF. The chain uses TRBV5-1 and TRBJ2-3, with D maybe TRBD1 (6 bases). The V gene's germline CDR1 is SGHRS and CDR2 YFSETQ. The CDR3 extends over 16 amino acids. Trimming took 1 base from V and 1 from J, leaving 13 bases between them.

The chain links TRBV14 to TRBJ1-2, with D possibly matching TRBD1 (5 bases). CDR1 and CDR2 (germline): SGHDN, FVKESK. This CDR3 spans 13 amino acids. Deletions cut 3 bases from V and 8 bases from J, with 13 bases between. CDR3 residues: CASSHTGEAGYTF. In DNA, the CDR3 is TGTGCCAGCAGCCACACGGGGGAGGCGGGCTACACCTTC. Full variable domain (missing parts from reference TRBV14 and TRBJ1-2): EAGVTQFPSHSVIEKGQTVTLRCDPISGHDNLYWYRRVMGKEIKFLLHFVKESKQDESGMPNNRFLAERTGGTYSTLKVQPAELEDSGVYFCASSHTGEAGYTFGSGTRLTVV.

The chain uses TRBV18 and TRBJ1-4; D gene uncertain. V lost 4 bases, J lost 1 base, and 7 bases lay in between. The CDR3 extends over 14 amino acids. Germline V gene data show CDR1 as KGHSH and CDR2 as LQKENI. The CDR3 nucleotides are TGTGCCAGCTCACAGGAAGTAACTAATGAAAAACTGTTTTTT. This encodes CASSQEVTNEKLFF.

This rearrangement joins TRBV7-9 to TRBJ1-1; tentative D call: TRBD1 (6 bases). This CDR3 is 14 amino acids long. Between the trimmed V and J ends, which lost 6 bases and 5 bases, there was a span of 16 bases. CDR1 SEHNR and CDR2 FQNEAQ come from the germline V gene (reference sequence). This CDR3 is CASSLTQGGTEAFF. As DNA, the CDR3 is TGTGCCAGCAGTTTAACACAGGGCGGAACTGAAGCTTTCTTT.

The gene calls are TRBV28 and TRBJ1-2; 8 bases align to TRBD1. J was trimmed by 6 bases and V by 5 bases; bases with no gene match: 8. CDR3 length equals 14 residues. Per germline, CDR1 MDHEN and CDR2 SYDVKM. The CDR3 here is CASSLGQGRDGYTF. CDR3 nucleotide sequence: TGTGCCAGCAGTCTCGGACAGGGACGGGATGGCTACACCTTC.

This chain uses TRBV7-2 with TRBJ2-2; TRBD2 might be the D (6 bases). Between the trimmed V and J ends, which lost 6 bases and 4 bases, there was a span of 9 bases. This CDR3 has 13 amino acids. Germline V gene sequence: CDR1 SGHTA, CDR2 FQGNSA. CDR3 sequence (DNA): TGTGCCAGCAGTAGCGGAGCCACCGGGGAGCTGTTTTTT. Protein product: CASSSGATGELFF.

The rearrangement uses TRBV27 and TRBJ2-3; TRBD1 might be the D (6 bases). Germline CDR1 MNHEY, CDR2 SMNVEV (reference sequence). The CDR3 has 14 amino acids. Deletions cut 2 bases from V and 6 bases from J, with 12 bases between. The CDR3 nucleotides read TGTGCCAGCAGTTTACGACAGGTTAGGGATACGCAGTATTTT. It translates to CASSLRQVRDTQYF.

This chain connects TRBV6-5 to TRBJ2-7; 10 bases are shared with TRBD1. The germline gives CDR1 MNHEY, CDR2 SVGAGI. This CDR3 has 16 residues. Trimming took 4 bases from V and 1 from J; bases not matched to a gene: 7. CDR3 sequence reads: CASSLSRTGGSYEQYF. CDR3 nucleotide sequence: TGTGCCAGCAGTTTATCCCGGACAGGGGGGTCCTACGAGCAGTACTTC.